This T cell receptor (beta chain) was recovered during a study of blood T cells in healthy people across ages. Study as a whole: For every two T cells, template switching captured about one barcoded beta molecule.

CDR3 length: 15 amino acids. Deletions cut 7 bases from V and 1 base from J, with 13 bases between. Germline CDR1 reads MNHNS; CDR2 reads SASEGT. Through a sample-barcoded 5' primer and a J-beta primer mix, a second PCR was run for about 6 to 11 cycles. Every cDNA was tagged by a template-switch adaptor with 12 random nucleotides. Each CDR3 protein is one row after TCRdb ran MiXCR on the 5' RACE reads. Of about 1.6 million distinct CDR3 sequences in the sample, roughly 32% were seen once. This clonotype came up a few times. What it binds is not known. The study's findings and limits: Total diversity from one million sequenced T cells was likely underestimated. More naive CD4+ cells and higher diversity marked long-lived donors relative to aged donors.

The chain uses TRBV6-1 and TRBJ2-2; D is unclear. Specimen: blood. This receptor was identified in a woman in her twenties or thirties in good health. CDR3 region: CASNQRQENTGELFF. The CDR3 DNA sequence: TGTGCCAGCAACCAACGGCAGGAGAACACCGGGGAGCTGTTTTTT.